This is a list of T cell receptor beta chains from one sample in a study of cytomegalovirus exposure and HLA in healthy donors. Libraries were prepared by immunoSEQ multiplex PCR; TCRdb keeps only in-frame clonotypes and omits some of them. This table has 150,000 to 200,000 clones, around four fifths appearing once. What was sequenced was PBMCs. These receptors all stem from a man in his late teens or twenties in good health and CMV-seronegative. CDR3s include the opening cysteine and the closing phenylalanine or tryptophan. A D gene is named only where the DNA matches it firmly. For some rows the clone size is stated as once, few or many, or as a class when expanded; others skip it.

TRBJ1-2 | TRBD1 | NA | TRBV28 | TGTGCCAGCAGTCCCGGGACAGGGTCGCTTTTGTTCACCTTC | CASSPGTGSLLFTF
TRBJ1-5 | NA | NA | TRBV25-1 | TGTGCCAGCAGTGGCCCCTACGAGGATCAGCCCCAGCATTTT | CASSGPYEDQPQHF
TRBJ1-4 | TRBD1 | NA | TRBV9 | TGTGCCAGCAGCCCTCTCGGGACAGACCCTAATGAAAAACTGTTTTTT | CASSPLGTDPNEKLFF
TRBJ2-7 | TRBD1 | NA | TRBV28 | TGTGCCAGCAGTTTATGGGGACAGTCCTCCTACGAGCAGTACTTC | CASSLWGQSSYEQYF
TRBJ2-5 | NA | NA | TRBV2 | TGTGCCAGCATAGAAGGTGGCGTGAGGGAGACCCAGTACTTC | CASIEGGVRETQYF
TRBJ2-3 | NA | once | TRBV28 | TGTGCCAGCAGTTCAGGGTCCACAGATACGCAGTATTTT | CASSSGSTDTQYF
TRBJ1-2 | NA | NA | TRBV28 | TGTGCCAGCAGTTCCGGACAGAAGGAGGACTATGGCTACACCTTC | CASSSGQKEDYGYTF
TRBJ2-3 | NA | NA | TRBV5-1 | TGCGCCAGCAGCTTCGGTGGAGATACGCAGTATTTT | CASSFGGDTQYF
TRBJ1-4 | TRBD1 | NA | TRBV7-9 | TGTGCCAGCAGCATCACAGGGGAGAAACTGTTTTTT | CASSITGEKLFF
TRBJ1-1 | NA | NA | TRBV18 | TGTGCCAGCTCACGACGGGAGAACACTGAAGCTTTCTTT | CASSRRENTEAFF
TRBJ2-3 | TRBD2 | NA | TRBV7-9 | TGTGCCAGCAGCTTAGGGGGTTATAGCGGGGCAACAGATACGCAGTATTTT | CASSLGGYSGATDTQYF
TRBJ1-5 | NA | NA | TRBV2 | TGTGCCAGCAGTGAAGCGCAGAGGGATAGCAATCAGCCCCAGCATTTT | CASSEAQRDSNQPQHF
TRBJ1-1 | NA | NA | TRBV13 | TGTGCCAGCAGACCCAAGGCACAGGTTTGGACTGAAGCTTTCTTT | CASRPKAQVWTEAFF
TRBJ1-2 | NA | NA | TRBV11-1 | TGTGCCAGCAGCGGAGACTACGCTGGCTACACCTTC | CASSGDYAGYTF
TRBJ1-1 | NA | once | TRBV10-3 | TGTGCCATCAGTGGACAGGAAAGCAACTTGAACACTGAAGCTTTCTTT | CAISGQESNLNTEAFF
TRBJ2-5 | NA | NA | TRBV19 | TGTGCCAGTAGCCCGAGAGGGCGGGATTATGGGACCCAGTACTTC | CASSPRGRDYGTQYF
TRBJ2-1 | NA | NA | TRBV4-1 | TGCGCCAGCAGGCTGCCAGGGGACCCCTACAATGAGCAGTTCTTC | CASRLPGDPYNEQFF
TRBJ2-1 | NA | NA | TRBV5-1 | TGCGCCAGCACCCCTGACGAAGGGGGAGCGAGCTATGAGCAGTTCTTC | CASTPDEGGASYEQFF
TRBJ2-3 | TRBD2 | NA | TRBV7-2 | TGTGCCAGCAGCTTTGGACTAGCAGATACGCAGTATTTT | CASSFGLADTQYF
TRBJ1-1 | TRBD1 | NA | TRBV19 | TGTGCCAGTACCCTCCCCGGGACAGGGCCCACTGAAGCTTTCTTT | CASTLPGTGPTEAFF
TRBJ1-1 | NA | NA | TRBV6-9 | TGTGCCAGCACCGCCCTCCGCCCACAATACCACACTGAAGCTTTCTTT | CASTALRPQYHTEAFF
TRBJ1-2 | NA | NA | TRBV16 | TGTGCCAGCAGCCGATCCCAGGTGTTTAGGCGGGAGGGGACAACCTATGGCTACACCTTC | CASSRSQVFRREGTTYGYTF
TRBJ2-7 | NA | NA | TRBV28 | TGTGCCAGCAGTTCCCAGGGCAAGGGCTACGAGCAGTACTTC | CASSSQGKGYEQYF
TRBJ1-5 | TRBD1 | once | TRBV2 | TGTGCCAGCCGTTCCGCGGAGGGGGCCTTGAGCAATCAGCCCCAGCATTTT | CASRSAEGALSNQPQHF
TRBJ2-1 | NA | NA | TRBV5-6 | TGTGCCAGCAGCTTGGCAGCGGCACAGATTTACAATGAGCAGTTCTTC | CASSLAAAQIYNEQFF
TRBJ2-3 | TRBD2 | NA | TRBV5-1 | TGCGCCAGCAGCTTGCTAGCGGGAGGATCCGGGGATACGCAGTATTTT | CASSLLAGGSGDTQYF
TRBJ2-7 | NA | NA | TRBV6-4 | TGTGCCAGCAGAGAAACGGGACTCGCAACCTACGAGCAGTACTTC | CASRETGLATYEQYF
TRBJ2-2 | NA | once | TRBV5-4 | TGTGCCGGCAGTTTACCAGGACAGCGACTTGACCCCGGGGAGCTGTTTTTT | CAGSLPGQRLDPGELFF
TRBJ2-7 | TRBD1 | once | TRBV6-5 | TGTGCCAACCCATCCCGGGACAGGGGATTCGAGCAGTACTTC | CANPSRDRGFEQYF
TRBJ1-2 | NA | NA | TRBV19 | TGTGCCAGTGTCCCGACTGAAGGGGGAATCGGCTACACCTTC | CASVPTEGGIGYTF
TRBJ1-5 | NA | NA | TRBV2 | TGTGCCAGCAGTGGAGGTCCGCGGCAGCCCCAGCATTTT | CASSGGPRQPQHF
TRBJ1-6 | TRBD1 | NA | TRBV6-8 | TGTGCCAGCAGTACGCGGACAGGGAGTATTCAAGCACCCCTCCACTTT | CASSTRTGSIQAPLHF
TRBJ2-2 | NA | NA | TRBV6-5 | TGTGCCAGCAGTTACACGTCGACATCCACCGGGGAGCTGTTTTTT | CASSYTSTSTGELFF
TRBJ2-7 | TRBD1 | NA | TRBV12-5 | TGTGCTAGTGGTTTGGGCGGGACAGGGTACTCCTACGAGCAGTACTTC | CASGLGGTGYSYEQYF
TRBJ2-2 | NA | NA | TRBV7-9 | TGTTCCAGCAGCTGGGGAGACCCAAACCGGGCCACCGGGGAGCTGTTTTTT | CSSSWGDPNRATGELFF
TRBJ2-5 | NA | NA | TRBV7-9 | TGTGCCAGCAGCTCCGGACTGCAAGAGACCCAGTACTTC | CASSSGLQETQYF
TRBJ2-7 | NA | NA | TRBV15 | TGTGCCACCTCCCGCGCCGGAGCGGCCCCCTACGAGCAGTACTTC | CATSRAGAAPYEQYF
TRBJ2-2 | NA | NA | TRBV5-4 | TGTGCCAGCAGCTTGAGAGGGAGTGACACCGGGGAGCTGTTTTTT | CASSLRGSDTGELFF
TRBJ1-2 | NA | NA | TRBV4-3 | TGCGCCAGCAGCCAAGGGATAGGGTTGATAGCGGGCTACACCTTC | CASSQGIGLIAGYTF
TRBJ1-2 | NA | NA | TRBV5-4 | TGTGCCAGCAGCTTGTCGTCCAGGGGCTACACCTTC | CASSLSSRGYTF
TRBJ2-1 | TRBD2 | few | TRBV28 | TGTGCCATCACCCAAGCGGGGGGCTCCTACAATGAGCAGTTCTTC | CAITQAGGSYNEQFF
TRBJ2-3 | TRBD2 | NA | TRBV9 | TGTGCCAGCAGCACTAGCGGGGGGGCCGGAACAGATACGCAGTATTTT | CASSTSGGAGTDTQYF
TRBJ2-7 | NA | NA | TRBV11-1 | TGTGCCAGCAGCTCTTCAGAGCACTACGAGCAGTACTTC | CASSSSEHYEQYF
TRBJ2-7 | NA | once | TRBV11-2 | TGTGCCAGCAGCTTCGGTTATGACGAGCAGTACTTC | CASSFGYDEQYF
TRBJ2-1 | NA | once | TRBV4-1 | TGCGCCAGCAGCCCCGGTGTGAGGGAAACCTACAATGAGCAGTTCTTC | CASSPGVRETYNEQFF
TRBJ2-1 | TRBD2 | NA | TRBV4-3 | TGCGCCAGCAGCCAAGATCGGGGGGGTGAGCAGTTCTTC | CASSQDRGGEQFF
TRBJ2-2 | TRBD2 | NA | TRBV19 | TGTGCCAGTACCCCAACTAGCGGGAACACCGGGGAGCTGTTTTTT | CASTPTSGNTGELFF
TRBJ2-3 | TRBD1 | NA | TRBV7-9 | TGTGCCAGCAGCATTACCGGGACAGTTAGCACAGATACGCAGTATTTT | CASSITGTVSTDTQYF
TRBJ1-1 | NA | once | TRBV5-1 | TGCGCCAGCAGCGTCGGCGGGGGGATGAACACTGAAGCTTTCTTT | CASSVGGGMNTEAFF
TRBJ2-2 | TRBD2 | NA | TRBV7-6 | TGTGCCAGCAGCTTATGGCATCTAGCGGGACCAGATACGGAGCTGTTTTTT | CASSLWHLAGPDTELFF
TRBJ2-7 | NA | NA | TRBV6-1 | TGTGCCAGCAGTTCCAGGACAGCCTACGAGCAGTACTTC | CASSSRTAYEQYF
TRBJ1-1 | NA | few | TRBV4-1 | TGCGCCAGCAGCCAGGTCTGGGACTTTTTGAACACTGAAGCTTTCTTT | CASSQVWDFLNTEAFF
TRBJ1-3 | NA | NA | TRBV4-3 | TGCGCCAGCAGCCAATCACAGGGCTCTGGAAACACCATATATTTT | CASSQSQGSGNTIYF
TRBJ1-4 | NA | once | TRBV2 | TGTGCCAGCAGGGGAGATGAAAAACTGTTTTTT | CASRGDEKLFF
TRBJ2-2 | TRBD2 | NA | TRBV28 | TGTGCCAGCAGTTTATCTCCCCAGGTAGCGGGATACACCGGGGAGCTGTTTTTT | CASSLSPQVAGYTGELFF
TRBJ2-1 | NA | NA | TRBV27 | TGTGCCAGCGGGGCGCCCATGGCCTACAATGAGCAGTTCTTC | CASGAPMAYNEQFF
TRBJ2-1 | NA | NA | TRBV15 | TGTGCCACCAGCAGTTTCGGGAGAAGTAGTGAGCAGTTCTTC | CATSSFGRSSEQFF
TRBJ1-2 | NA | NA | TRBV28 | TGTGCCAGCAGTTTATCCGGCCCGAGGGGCTACACCTTC | CASSLSGPRGYTF
TRBJ1-5 | NA | NA | TRBV9 | TGTGCCAGCAGCCCCGGCGGGGGGCTTGATTATCAGCCCCAGCATTTT | CASSPGGGLDYQPQHF